This is a list of T cell receptor beta chains from one sample in a study of low-dose radiotherapy and immunotherapy resistance in tumors. TCRdb used MiXCR to reprocess the reads, holding one entry per CDR3 protein. Of approximately 42,000 distinct CDR3 sequences detected, around a quarter appear once; the ten largest clones hold about 9.5%. Sequenced here: PBMCs, sampled after low-dose radiotherapy plus immunotherapy. These receptors were obtained from a male donor with prostate cancer. The conserved cysteine and the conserved F or W are not part of the CDR3 here. Each record gives: V gene, D gene, CDR3 protein. A D gene is named only where the DNA matches it firmly.

TRBV5-1 . ASSSLGGNEQF
TRBV19 TRBD1 ASSTGTGPYNEQF
TRBV11-2 . ASSLAGYGLTEAF
TRBV19 . ASKQGNAELF
TRBV6-2/TRBV6-3 . ASSSRGDEQF
TRBV19 TRBD2 ASSISREAPNEQF
TRBV28 . ASDSPPGGISAGELF
TRBV5-1 . ASSRPEGGTEAF
TRBV6-2/TRBV6-3 . ASSPNRNTIY
TRBV5-4 TRBD2 ASSPASGRPNTGELF
TRBV9 . ASSALAPSTNEQF
TRBV2 . ASSGSGAGRETQY
TRBV7-3 . ASSPGPISGNTIY
TRBV29-1 TRBD1 SAGTALNTEAF
TRBV29-1 . SVSNSRLVADSYEQY
TRBV7-9 TRBD1 ASSLGDSSNQPQH
TRBV29-1 . SVVVGFAKNIQY
TRBV12-3/TRBV12-4 . ASSPAGIAKNIQY
TRBV5-1 TRBD2 ASSFFSGLGVFSGANVLT
TRBV7-3 TRBD1 ASSLGDRGIQETQY
TRBV7-2 . ASSLGYGQSYEQY
TRBV19 . ASSSDAAYEQY
TRBV20-1 TRBD2 SARDAGTSAFEQY
TRBV3-1 . ASSQDRLRGGGETQY
TRBV30 . AWSVGVGPNSPLH
TRBV6-5 . ASSYSGLTSTDTQY
TRBV4-1 . ASSWEPLSSYEQY
TRBV14 . ASSQKLSTQY
TRBV6-1 TRBD2 ASTVRLAGNTGELF
TRBV27 TRBD1 ASSLSGTGNEQF
TRBV28 TRBD1 ASSPDRGPTDTQY
TRBV19 TRBD1 ASSGRTGGSYEQY
TRBV5-5 TRBD1 ASSPDRGGSYEQY
TRBV7-9 TRBD1 ASTPGQPYEQY
TRBV4-2 TRBD2 ASSPTGLAGSYNEQF
TRBV21-1 . ASSKAGLADDNYEQY
TRBV7-9 . ASTTGVHEQY
TRBV19 . ASSIEGSRRSNQPQH
TRBV20-1 . SARGIRGYEQY
TRBV20-1 . SAGEGPNYGYT
TRBV12-3/TRBV12-4 . ASTYSGGREQY
TRBV27 TRBD2 ASSLSTRGGRETQY
TRBV28 . ASTIQGGGASADTQY
TRBV4-2 . ASSQDSRTNEKLF
TRBV29-1 . SVDMVRNTEAF
TRBV6-8 TRBD1 ASSAPGQGAYEQY